Presented here are 32 T cell receptor beta chains from one specimen sequenced in a study of CD8 T cells in ankylosing spondylitis. TCRdb independently ran MiXCR on the 5' RACE reads; one entry per CDR3 protein. The sample consists of over 100,000 distinct CDR3 sequences, around 10% of them appearing once. The material sequenced was blood, either unsorted or a sorted T cell fraction (not recorded which). The receptors were gathered from a female donor with ankylosing spondylitis or in good health (not recorded which).

This clonotype was observed a single time. The chain employs TRBV29-1 and TRBJ1-1; no definite D call. This CDR3 is 13 amino acids long. The V and J ends lost 7 bases and 7 bases respectively, with 19 bases between them. Germline V gene data show CDR1 as SQVTM and CDR2 as ANQGSEA. CDR3 coding DNA: TGCAGCGCAAGAGTTTCCAGCCGGGGTGAAGCTTTCTTT. Residues: CSARVSSRGEAFF.

Only a few counts were recorded for this clonotype. The rearrangement joins TRBV28 to TRBJ2-1, with TRBD1 matching 7 bases. V trimming: 3 bases; J trimming: 5 bases; junction bases outside the gene matches: 13. CDR3 size: 17 residues. Germline assignment: CDR1 MDHEN and CDR2 SYDVKM. The CDR3 reads CASSFEAGGTRHNEQFF. The CDR3 bases are TGTGCCAGCAGTTTTGAGGCAGGGGGTACCCGACACAATGAGCAGTTCTTC.

This clonotype was observed a handful of times. The CDR3 DNA sequence: TGTGCCAGCAGTATCCGTGATGGCTACACCTTC. Its translation: CASSIRDGYTF. The chain combines TRBV6-6 with TRBJ1-2; D is unclear. Trimming pared 5 bases from V and 6 bases from J, leaving 7 bases between. CDR1 is MNHNY, CDR2 SVGAGI, per germline (reference sequence). The CDR3 is 11 residues long.

This clonotype was observed many times. The gene calls are TRBV5-1 and TRBJ1-5; tentative D call: TRBD1 (6 bases). CDR1 and CDR2 from the germline V gene are SGHRS and YFSETQ. CDR3 length: 14 amino acids. Deletions cut 2 bases from V and 7 bases from J, with 13 bases between. The CDR3 bases are TGCGCCAGCAGCTTTACACAGGGCGGCCAGCCCCAGCATTTT. It translates to CASSFTQGGQPQHF.

This clonotype has at least ten counts. The rearrangement joins TRBV20-1 to TRBJ2-1; a possible D gene is TRBD2 (6 bases). CDR1 is DFQATT, CDR2 SNEGSKA, per germline (reference sequence). The V end was cut by 5 bases, the J end by 3 bases, with 14 bases between. The CDR3 consists of 14 residues. CDR3 in DNA: TGCAGTGCTCCCCGGGGGACCAACTACAATGAGCAGTTCTTC. Its translation is CSAPRGTNYNEQFF.

This clonotype occurred many times. The chain is built from TRBV28 and TRBJ2-7; the D is unclear. Trimming pared 1 base from V and 2 bases from J, leaving 3 bases between. The CDR3 spans 12 residues. Germline V gene data show CDR1 as MDHEN and CDR2 as SYDVKM. CDR3: CASSLSAYEQYF. The CDR3 coding sequence is TGTGCCAGCAGTTTATCCGCCTACGAGCAGTACTTC.

This clonotype has at least ten counts. This chain joins TRBV6-5 and TRBJ1-2, with D unresolved. V was shortened by 10 bases and J by 7 bases, with 16 bases between the two germline ends. Looked up from germline, CDR1 is MNHEY and CDR2 is SVGAGI. The CDR3 covers 12 residues. The DNA for the CDR3 is TGTGCCAATAGAGAATGGCCTTGTGGCTACACCTTC. The encoded protein is CANREWPCGYTF.

This clonotype has a count of ten or more. The V gene is TRBV2, the J gene TRBJ1-5; 7 nucleotides align to TRBD1. V trimming: 6 bases; J trimming: 5 bases; junction bases outside the gene matches: 10. The germline V gene has CDR1 SNHLY and CDR2 FYNNEI. This CDR3 contains 15 residues. In DNA form, the CDR3 reads TGTGCCAGCAGCCCCCGACAGGGTCAACATCAGCCCCAGCATTTT. It is translated as CASSPRQGQHQPQHF.

The CDR3 is CSAKTLTNYGYTF. As DNA, the CDR3 is TGCAGTGCAAAGACGTTAACCAACTATGGCTACACCTTC. The J gene is TRBJ1-2, the V gene TRBV20-1; D unresolved. The CDR3 runs to 13 residues. Germline V gives CDR1 DFQATT, CDR2 SNEGSKA (reference sequence). Trimming left V 6 bases short and J 2 bases short, with 13 bases between.

This clonotype was recorded at least ten times. The chain joins TRBV10-1 to TRBJ2-3; perhaps TRBD1 as D (6 bases). The V end lost 7 bases, the J end lost 0 bases, and 11 bases lay between the germline ends. Germline CDR1 reads WNHNN; CDR2 reads SYGVQD (reference sequence). The CDR3 has 14 amino acids. The CDR3 spells CASTDSLSTDTQYF. The CDR3 DNA reads TGCGCCAGCACGGACAGCCTTAGCACAGATACGCAGTATTTT.

This clonotype was detected many times. The CDR3 bases are TGTGCCAGCAGTGCCGGGACAGGCTACGAGCAGTACTTC. This sequence encodes CASSAGTGYEQYF. This rearrangement joins TRBV28 to TRBJ2-7, with 8 bases identical to TRBD1. Per the germline V gene, CDR1 is MDHEN and CDR2 is SYDVKM. This CDR3 region has 13 residues. J gave up 3 bases and V 5 bases, and 3 bases lay outside the gene matches.

A note on this clonotype: A read error may explain this, as a much larger clone is one base away. The chain is built from TRBV5-6 and TRBJ2-7; 7 bases line up with TRBD2. The CDR3 extends over 14 amino acids. Germline V gives CDR1 SGHDT, CDR2 YYEEEE. The CDR3 nucleotides are TGTGCCAGCATCTTGGGAGGGGATACCTACGAGCAGTACTTC. Amino acid sequence: CASILGGDTYEQYF.

This clonotype was seen repeatedly, ten times or more. This chain connects TRBV10-3 to TRBJ2-3; D is uncertain. Germline values: CDR1 ENHRY, CDR2 SYGVKD. V lost 2 bases and J lost 1, with 4 bases in between. The CDR3 is 13 residues long. The CDR3 sequence: CAISEIGTDTQYF. The CDR3 region has the DNA TGTGCCATCAGTGAGATAGGCACAGATACGCAGTATTTT.

This clonotype was recorded at least ten times. The V call is TRBV27, the J call TRBJ2-5, with D uncertain. Trimming pared 5 bases from V and 1 base from J, leaving 5 bases between. This CDR3 has 12 amino acids. Germline CDR1 reads MNHEY; CDR2 reads SMNVEV (reference sequence). DNA for the CDR3: TGTGCCAGCAGTCCATCCCAAGAGACCCAGTACTTC. As protein: CASSPSQETQYF.

The V and J genes are TRBV30 and TRBJ2-3; 7 bases align to TRBD2. V trimming: 1 base; J trimming: 2 bases; junction bases outside the gene matches: 15. The germline CDR1 and CDR2 sequences are GTSNPN and SVGIG (reference sequence). The CDR3 has 18 residues. The CDR3 nucleotides are TGTGCCTGGAGTGACCCCCATAACCCTAGCGGCTTCACAGATACGCAGTATTTT. This gives the protein CAWSDPHNPSGFTDTQYF.

This clonotype occurred a few times. This sequence joins TRBV18 and TRBJ1-1; D remains unclear. Deletions cut 4 bases from V and 1 base from J, with 4 bases between. There are 12 residues in the CDR3. CDR1 and CDR2 (germline): KGHSH, LQKENI. CDR3 amino acids: CASSHPNTEAFF. The CDR3 DNA follows: TGTGCCAGCTCACACCCGAACACTGAAGCTTTCTTT.

Many counts were recorded for this clonotype. J is TRBJ1-6 and V is TRBV5-1, with 8 bases fitting TRBD1. Germline V gene sequence: CDR1 SGHRS, CDR2 YFSETQ. The length of the CDR3 is 17 residues. J gave up 1 base and V 7 bases, and 10 bases lay outside the gene matches. The CDR3: CASRAGQGGSYNSPLHF. CDR3 nucleotides: TGCGCCAGCCGGGCCGGACAGGGAGGTTCCTATAATTCACCCCTCCACTTT.

The rearrangement joins TRBV5-1 to TRBJ2-3, with a possible D match to TRBD1 (6 bases). Germline loops: CDR1 SGHRS, CDR2 YFSETQ. The V and J ends lost 2 bases and 0 bases respectively, with 16 bases between them. This CDR3 spans 17 amino acids. The CDR3 bases are TGCGCCAGCAGCTTACTCCCGGACAGCCCAAGCACAGATACGCAGTATTTT. This codes for CASSLLPDSPSTDTQYF.

Many counts were recorded for this clonotype. The rearrangement links TRBV27 to TRBJ2-7, with D maybe TRBD1 (5 bases). Trimming stripped 2 bases from V and 7 bases from J, with 15 bases between. The CDR3 spans 14 residues. CDR1 is MNHEY and CDR2 is SMNVEV in the germline V gene (reference sequence). CDR3 sequence (DNA): TGTGCCAGCAGTTTAGGAACAGGCCATGGAGAGCAGTACTTC. It translates to CASSLGTGHGEQYF.

This clonotype showed up many times. The chain couples TRBV12-3 or TRBV12-4 to TRBJ1-3; no clear D. The CDR3 is 14 amino acids. V was clipped by 3 bases and J by 0 bases, with 6 bases between them. CDR3 in DNA: TGTGCCAGCAGTTTCCACAGCTCTGGAAACACCATATATTTT. It specifies CASSFHSSGNTIYF.

Many counts were recorded for this clonotype. This rearrangement joins TRBV29-1 to TRBJ2-3; a weak D match, TRBD2 (6 bases). V was pared by 5 bases and J by 3 bases, with 15 bases between. CDR3 length: 14 residues. CDR1 SQVTM and CDR2 ANQGSEA come from the germline V gene. CDR3 DNA: TGCAGCGTTCAACGCGGGGTGAATACAGATACGCAGTATTTT. Its protein product is CSVQRGVNTDTQYF.

The rearrangement links TRBV20-1 to TRBJ2-7; tentatively, D is TRBD2 (5 bases). The CDR3 contains 15 residues. Germline assignment: CDR1 DFQATT and CDR2 SNEGSKA (reference sequence). Trimming cost V 5 bases and J 3 bases, with 20 bases left between them. CDR3 sequence reads: CSAGREDWTFYEQYF. CDR3 nucleotide sequence: TGCAGTGCTGGACGAGAGGACTGGACTTTCTACGAGCAGTACTTC.

This clonotype was picked up many times. J is TRBJ2-7 and V is TRBV2; D is ambiguous. The CDR3 is 14 amino acids. CDR1 is SNHLY and CDR2 is FYNNEI in the germline V gene. Between the trimmed V and J ends, which lost 4 bases and 4 bases, there was a span of 14 bases. For the CDR3, the DNA is TGTGCCAGCAGTGCGGCTAGTGTCGTATACGAGCAGTACTTC. Translated, it gives CASSAASVVYEQYF.

This clonotype was counted at least ten times. The CDR3 loop is CASSTGQLNTEAFF. DNA for the CDR3: TGCGCCAGCAGCACGGGACAATTGAACACTGAAGCTTTCTTT. The chain uses TRBV5-1 and TRBJ1-1, with D perhaps matching TRBD1 (6 bases). Looked up from germline, CDR1 is SGHRS and CDR2 is YFSETQ. CDR3 length equals 14 residues. V was shortened by 4 bases and J by 0 bases, with 10 bases between the two germline ends.

This clonotype has at least ten counts. J is TRBJ2-1 and V is TRBV6-5; D gene unclear. Trimming pared 2 bases from V and 0 bases from J, leaving 8 bases between. The CDR3 extends over 15 amino acids. Germline CDR1 is MNHEY and CDR2 is SVGAGI. The CDR3 sequence is CASSYVANSYNEQFF. The CDR3 DNA sequence: TGTGCCAGCAGTTACGTGGCTAACTCCTACAATGAGCAGTTCTTC.

This clonotype was observed many times. The chain uses TRBV12-3 or TRBV12-4 and TRBJ1-6; possibly TRBD1 for D (5 bases). This CDR3 is built from 14 residues. V lost 2 bases and J 7 bases, leaving 9 bases between the germline ends. CDR3 protein: CASSLTGENSPLHF. The CDR3 DNA reads as TGTGCCAGCAGTTTAACGGGGGAGAATTCACCCCTCCACTTT.

This clonotype was counted many times. The V and J genes are TRBV9 and TRBJ1-1; D might be TRBD1 (5 bases). Trimming pared 2 bases from V and 0 bases from J, leaving 5 bases between. In germline, CDR1 is SGDLS, CDR2 YYNGEE. The CDR3 sequence is 13 residues long. The CDR3 DNA reads as TGTGCCAGCAGCGTGACAGTGAACACTGAAGCTTTCTTT. Residues: CASSVTVNTEAFF.

This clonotype showed up many times. The J gene is TRBJ2-2, the V gene TRBV19, with 13 bases identical to TRBD2. Germline V CDR1 and CDR2: LNHDA, SQIVND (reference sequence). After removal of 8 bases from V and 8 bases from J, the junction contained 8 bases not matched to a gene. The CDR3 has 15 residues. The CDR3 coding sequence is TGTGCCAGTGGAGGACTAGCGGGAGTATGGGGGGAGCTGTTTTTT. Its protein product is CASGGLAGVWGELFF.

This clonotype was seen at least ten times. The chain recombines TRBV7-8 with TRBJ1-2; D possibly corresponds to TRBD1 (6 bases). Trimming cost V 5 bases and J 4 bases, with 20 bases left between them. The germline V gene has CDR1 SGHVS and CDR2 FQNEAQ. The CDR3 extends over 16 amino acids. CDR3 coding DNA: TGTGCCAGCAGCCCTCAATACAGGGAGGAGAGCTATGGCTACACCTTC. Translation gives CASSPQYREESYGYTF.

This clonotype appeared many times. The V and J genes are TRBV14 and TRBJ2-3; D uncertain. There are 11 residues in the CDR3. V lost 3 bases and J 2 bases, leaving 0 bases between the germline ends. From germline, CDR1 is SGHDN and CDR2 FVKESK. The CDR3 sequence: CASSHTDTQYF. DNA for the CDR3: TGTGCCAGCAGCCACACAGATACGCAGTATTTT.

This clonotype was seen repeatedly, ten times or more. The chain is built from TRBV20-1 and TRBJ2-7; D not resolved. Germline V gene data show CDR1 as DFQATT and CDR2 as SNEGSKA (reference sequence). This CDR3 spans 15 amino acids. V lost 3 bases and J 0 bases, leaving 15 bases between the germline ends. The CDR3 loop reads CSASPLGGLSYEQYF. In DNA, the CDR3 is TGCAGTGCTAGTCCCTTGGGCGGCCTCTCCTACGAGCAGTACTTC.

For this clonotype: Relative to the germline gene, one junction end is altered; a read error may explain this. V gene TRBV6-5 combines with J gene TRBJ2-7; D gene unclear. CDR1 is MNHEY and CDR2 is SVGAGI in the germline V gene. The CDR3 spans 16 residues. CDR3 loop: CASSYSISGVSYERYF. In DNA form, the CDR3 reads TGTGCCAGCAGTTACTCGATAAGTGGGGTGTCCTACGAGCGGTACTTC.